The 5 T cell receptor beta chains listed next were all sequenced from one sample in a study of shared clonotypes between healthy human individuals. Repertoires were generated with immunoSEQ multiplex PCR, while TCRdb's copy carries only in-frame clones and drops some. The sample has some 1,100,000 clones, approximately 78% seen once. Sample: memory CD4+ T cells from PBMCs. As for subset: CD45RA-negative fraction. These receptors were taken from a man aged 18 to 29 in good health. Some clones in this sample may be carry-over from other donors' samples.

V gene TRBV30 combines with J gene TRBJ2-7, with 10 bases fitting TRBD2. This CDR3 is built from 13 residues. Looked up from germline, CDR1 is GTSNPN and CDR2 is SVGIG (reference sequence). Losses at the gene ends were 3 bases for V and 10 bases for J; bases not matched to a gene: 9. The CDR3 here is CAWREAGGPRQYF. The CDR3 DNA follows: TGTGCCTGGAGAGAAGCGGGAGGGCCGCGACAGTACTTC.

The V gene is TRBV28, the J gene TRBJ1-5, with 7 bases aligning to TRBD1. V dropped 3 bases and J dropped 2; count of bases not matched to a gene: 4. There are 15 residues in the CDR3. Germline lookup yields CDR1 MDHEN and CDR2 SYDVKM. The CDR3 DNA follows: TGTGCCAGCAGTTTTCACCAGGGGGGCAATCAGCCCCAGCATTTT. Residues: CASSFHQGGNQPQHF.

The CDR3 region has the DNA TGTGCCAGTAGTGCGGACCAACCATTCTACACCTTC. Translated: CASSADQPFYTF. The genes are TRBV19 and TRBJ1-2; D remains ambiguous. Germline V gene data show CDR1 as LNHDA and CDR2 as SQIVND (reference sequence). Deletions cut 5 bases from V and 10 bases from J, with 14 bases between. This CDR3 contains 12 residues.

The chain recombines TRBV5-1 with TRBJ2-1; D might be TRBD1 (5 bases). Trimming left V 1 base short and J 0 bases short, with 8 bases between. This CDR3 spans 15 amino acids. Germline loops: CDR1 SGHRS, CDR2 YFSETQ. CDR3 sequence reads: CASSLQGSSYNEQFF. CDR3 DNA sequence: TGCGCCAGCAGCTTGCAGGGAAGCTCCTACAATGAGCAGTTCTTC.

The V call is TRBV18, the J call TRBJ2-7; TRBD1 might be the D (6 bases). The ends were cut back, 6 bases at V and 2 bases at J, with 14 bases in the middle. The CDR3 length is 14 residues. Germline V gene data show CDR1 as KGHSH and CDR2 as LQKENI. CDR3: CASSSGTRTYEQYF. Written as DNA, the CDR3 is TGTGCCAGCTCCTCCGGGACACGGACCTACGAGCAGTACTTC.